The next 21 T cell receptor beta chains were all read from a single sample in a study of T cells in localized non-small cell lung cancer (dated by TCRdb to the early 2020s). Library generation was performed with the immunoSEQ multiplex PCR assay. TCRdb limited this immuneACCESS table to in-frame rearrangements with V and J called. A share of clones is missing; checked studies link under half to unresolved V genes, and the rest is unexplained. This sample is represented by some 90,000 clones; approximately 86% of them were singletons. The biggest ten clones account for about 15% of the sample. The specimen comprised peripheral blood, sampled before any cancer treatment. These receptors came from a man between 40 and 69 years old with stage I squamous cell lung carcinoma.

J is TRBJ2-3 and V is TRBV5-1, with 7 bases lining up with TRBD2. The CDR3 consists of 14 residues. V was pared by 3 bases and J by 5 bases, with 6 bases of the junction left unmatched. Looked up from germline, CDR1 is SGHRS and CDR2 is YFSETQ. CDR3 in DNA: TGCGCCAGCAGCTGGTCTGCGGGGGTAGATACGCAGTATTTT. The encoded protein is CASSWSAGVDTQYF.

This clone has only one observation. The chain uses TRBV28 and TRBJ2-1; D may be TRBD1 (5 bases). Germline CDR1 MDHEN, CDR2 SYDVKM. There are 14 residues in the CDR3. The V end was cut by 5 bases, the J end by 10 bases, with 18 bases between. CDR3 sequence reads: CASSPSPQGREQFF. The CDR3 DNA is TGTGCCAGCAGTCCCTCCCCCCAGGGTCGGGAGCAGTTCTTC.

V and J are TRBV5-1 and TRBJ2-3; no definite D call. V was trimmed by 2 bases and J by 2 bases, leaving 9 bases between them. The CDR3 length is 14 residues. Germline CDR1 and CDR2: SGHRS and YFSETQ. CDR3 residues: CASSFGSFTDTQYF. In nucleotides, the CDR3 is TGCGCCAGCAGCTTCGGCAGCTTCACAGATACGCAGTATTTT. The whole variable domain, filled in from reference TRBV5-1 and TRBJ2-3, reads KAGVTQTPRYLIKTRGQQVTLSCSPISGHRSVSWYQQTPGQGLQFLFEYFSETQRNKGNFPGRFSGRQFSNSRSEMNVSTLELGDSALYLCASSFGSFTDTQYFGPGTRLTVL.

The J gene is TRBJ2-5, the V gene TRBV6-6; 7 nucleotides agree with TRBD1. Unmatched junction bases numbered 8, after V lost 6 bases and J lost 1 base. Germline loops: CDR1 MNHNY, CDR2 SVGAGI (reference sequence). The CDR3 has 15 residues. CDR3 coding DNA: TGTGCCAGCAGATCGGGACAGAATTTCCAAGAGACCCAGTACTTC. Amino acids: CASRSGQNFQETQYF.

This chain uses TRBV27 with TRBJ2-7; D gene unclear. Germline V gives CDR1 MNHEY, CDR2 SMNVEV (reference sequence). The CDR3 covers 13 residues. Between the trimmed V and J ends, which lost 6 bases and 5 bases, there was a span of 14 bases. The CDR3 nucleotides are TGTGCCAGCAGCTTTTATCCGGGTGACGAGCAGTACTTC. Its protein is CASSFYPGDEQYF.

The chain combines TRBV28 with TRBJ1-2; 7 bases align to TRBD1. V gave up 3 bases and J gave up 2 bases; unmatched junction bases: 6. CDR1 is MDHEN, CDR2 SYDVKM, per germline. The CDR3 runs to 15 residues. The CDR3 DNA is TGTGCCAGCAGTTTGGGGGCACAGGGGAACTATGGCTACACCTTC. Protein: CASSLGAQGNYGYTF.

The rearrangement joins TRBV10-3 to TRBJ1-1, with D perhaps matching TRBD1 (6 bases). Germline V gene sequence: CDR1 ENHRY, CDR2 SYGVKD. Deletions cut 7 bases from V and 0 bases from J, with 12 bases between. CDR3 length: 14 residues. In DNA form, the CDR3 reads TGTGCCATCACCAGGGGACAATTGAACACTGAAGCTTTCTTT. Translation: CAITRGQLNTEAFF.

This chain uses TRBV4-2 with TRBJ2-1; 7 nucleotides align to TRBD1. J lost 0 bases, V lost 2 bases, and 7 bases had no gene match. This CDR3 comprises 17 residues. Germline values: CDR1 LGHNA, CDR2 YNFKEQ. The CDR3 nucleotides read TGTGCCAGCAGCCAACCGACAGGGCCGAGCTCCTACAATGAGCAGTTCTTC. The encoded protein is CASSQPTGPSSYNEQFF.

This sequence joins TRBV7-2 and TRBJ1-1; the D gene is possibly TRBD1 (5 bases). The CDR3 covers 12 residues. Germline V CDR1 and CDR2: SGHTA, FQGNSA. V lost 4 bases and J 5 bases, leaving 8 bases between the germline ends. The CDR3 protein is CASSSAGTEAFF. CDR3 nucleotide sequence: TGTGCCAGCAGCTCGGCAGGGACTGAAGCTTTCTTT.

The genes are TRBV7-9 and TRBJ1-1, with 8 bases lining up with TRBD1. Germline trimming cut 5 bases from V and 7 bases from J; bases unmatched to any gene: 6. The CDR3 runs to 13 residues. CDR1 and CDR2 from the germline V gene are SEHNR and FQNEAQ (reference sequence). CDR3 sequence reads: CASSGQGAGEAFF. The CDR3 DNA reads TGTGCCAGCAGCGGGCAGGGGGCAGGTGAAGCTTTCTTT. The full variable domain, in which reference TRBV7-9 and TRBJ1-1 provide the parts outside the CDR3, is DTGVSQNPRHKITKRGQNVTFRCDPISEHNRLYWYRQTLGQGPEFLTYFQNEAQLEKSRLLSDRFSAERPKGSFSTLEIQRTEQGDSAMYLCASSGQGAGEAFFGQGTRLTVV.

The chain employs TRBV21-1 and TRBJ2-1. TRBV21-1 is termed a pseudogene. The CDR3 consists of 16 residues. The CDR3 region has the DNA TGTGCCAGCAGCAAAGCCCCGGGACCGAACTACAATGAGCAGTTCTTC. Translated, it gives CASSKAPGPNYNEQFF.

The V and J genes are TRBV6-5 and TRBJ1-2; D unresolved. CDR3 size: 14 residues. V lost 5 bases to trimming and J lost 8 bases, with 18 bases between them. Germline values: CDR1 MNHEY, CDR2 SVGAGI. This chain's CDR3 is CASSSNPGPRGYTF. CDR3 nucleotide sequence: TGTGCCAGCAGTAGCAATCCGGGTCCCCGGGGCTACACCTTC.

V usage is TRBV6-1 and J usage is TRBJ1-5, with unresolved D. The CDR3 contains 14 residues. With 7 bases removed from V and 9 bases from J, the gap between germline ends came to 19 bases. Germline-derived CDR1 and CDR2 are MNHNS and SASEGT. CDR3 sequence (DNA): TGTGCCAGCATCAGTAGCGGACTACAGCGGCCCCAGCATTTT. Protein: CASISSGLQRPQHF.

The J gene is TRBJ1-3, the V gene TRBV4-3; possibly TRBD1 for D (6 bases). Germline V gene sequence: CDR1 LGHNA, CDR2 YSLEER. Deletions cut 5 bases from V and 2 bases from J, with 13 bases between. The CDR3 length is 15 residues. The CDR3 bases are TGCGCCAGCAGCTTAGGGGGAACCACTGGAAACACCATATATTTT. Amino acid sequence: CASSLGGTTGNTIYF.

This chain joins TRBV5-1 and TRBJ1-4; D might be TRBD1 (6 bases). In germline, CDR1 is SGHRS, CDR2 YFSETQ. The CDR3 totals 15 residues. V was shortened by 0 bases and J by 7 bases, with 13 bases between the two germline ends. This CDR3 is CASSLETGSGEKLFF. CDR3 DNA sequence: TGCGCCAGCAGCTTGGAAACAGGGTCCGGTGAAAAACTGTTTTTT.

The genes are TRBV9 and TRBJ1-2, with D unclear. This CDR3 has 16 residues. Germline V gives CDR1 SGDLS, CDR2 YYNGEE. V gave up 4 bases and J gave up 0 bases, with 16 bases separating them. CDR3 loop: CASSLRTFKTNYGYTF. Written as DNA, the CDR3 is TGTGCCAGCAGCCTTAGGACTTTCAAGACTAACTATGGCTACACCTTC.

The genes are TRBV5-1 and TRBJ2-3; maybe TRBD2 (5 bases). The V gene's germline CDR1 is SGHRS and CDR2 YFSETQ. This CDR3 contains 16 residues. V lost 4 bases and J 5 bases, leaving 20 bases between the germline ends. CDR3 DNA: TGCGCCAGCAGCCTCGGGGTTACACAGAGGCTAGATACGCAGTATTTT. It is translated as CASSLGVTQRLDTQYF.

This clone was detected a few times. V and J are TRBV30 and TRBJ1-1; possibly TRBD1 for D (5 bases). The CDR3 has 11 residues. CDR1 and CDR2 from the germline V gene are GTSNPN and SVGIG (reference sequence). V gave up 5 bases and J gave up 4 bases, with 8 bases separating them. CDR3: CAWGGGTEAFF. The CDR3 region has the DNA TGTGCCTGGGGCGGGGGCACTGAAGCTTTCTTT.

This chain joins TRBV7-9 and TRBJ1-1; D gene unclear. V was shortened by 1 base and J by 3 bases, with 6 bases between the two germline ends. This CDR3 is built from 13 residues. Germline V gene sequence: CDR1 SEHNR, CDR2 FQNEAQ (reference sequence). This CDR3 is CASSLESYTEAFF. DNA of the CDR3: TGTGCCAGCAGCTTAGAATCCTACACTGAAGCTTTCTTT.

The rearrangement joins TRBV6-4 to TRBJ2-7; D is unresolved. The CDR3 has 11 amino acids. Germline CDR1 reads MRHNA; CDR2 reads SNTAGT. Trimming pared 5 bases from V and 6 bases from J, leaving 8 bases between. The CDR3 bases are TGTGCCAGCAGTTCCCCCCCCGAGCAGTACTTC. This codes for CASSSPPEQYF.

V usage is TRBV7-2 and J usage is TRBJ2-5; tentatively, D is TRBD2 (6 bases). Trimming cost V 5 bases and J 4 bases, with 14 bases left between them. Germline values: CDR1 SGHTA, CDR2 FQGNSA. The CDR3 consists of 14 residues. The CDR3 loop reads CASSLSEGLETQYF. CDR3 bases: TGTGCCAGCAGCCTCTCGGAGGGTTTAGAGACCCAGTACTTC. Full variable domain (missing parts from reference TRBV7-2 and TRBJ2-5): GAGVSQSPSNKVTEKGKDVELRCDPISGHTALYWYRQSLGQGLEFLIYFQGNSAPDKSGLPSDRFSAERTGGSVSTLTIQRTQQEDSAVYLCASSLSEGLETQYFGPGTRLLVL.